The 32 T cell receptor beta chains reported below all come from one sample, sequenced in a study of blood T cell repertoires in COVID-19. Clones were read by immunoSEQ multiplex PCR, and TCRdb kept only the in-frame ones, dropping some. The sample consists of about 140,000 clones, over 65% of them appearing once. Sequencing was performed on peripheral blood. These receptors all stem from a woman older than 75 with active or convalescent COVID-19.

The V call is TRBV19, the J call TRBJ2-7; D perhaps matches TRBD1 (6 bases). The CDR3 length is 13 residues. V lost 5 bases and J lost 1, with 9 bases in between. Looked up from germline, CDR1 is LNHDA and CDR2 is SQIVND (reference sequence). In DNA form, the CDR3 reads TGTGCCAGTAGTGGACAGATTTCCTACGAGCAGTACTTC. Its translation is CASSGQISYEQYF.

This sequence joins TRBV23-1 and TRBJ2-7; 9 bases are shared with TRBD1. TRBV23-1 is identified as an open reading frame with a role that is uncertain. This CDR3 has 14 residues. The junction had 7 bases not matched to a gene; V was cut back by 7 bases and J by 3 bases. CDR3 residues: CASKPGQGFYEQYF. The DNA for the CDR3 is TGCGCCAGCAAACCGGGACAGGGTTTCTACGAGCAGTACTTC.

The V call is TRBV7-2, the J call TRBJ1-5, with D possibly TRBD1 on 6 matching bases. Germline V gene sequence: CDR1 SGHTA, CDR2 FQGNSA. The CDR3 length is 14 residues. The V end lost 3 bases, the J end lost 4 bases, and 10 bases lay between the germline ends. CDR3 region: CASSFDRPNQPQHF. CDR3 nucleotide sequence: TGTGCCAGCAGCTTTGACAGGCCTAATCAGCCCCAGCATTTT. The variable domain in full, with the rest retrieved from reference TRBV7-2 and TRBJ1-5, is GAGVSQSPSNKVTEKGKDVELRCDPISGHTALYWYRQSLGQGLEFLIYFQGNSAPDKSGLPSDRFSAERTGGSVSTLTIQRTQQEDSAVYLCASSFDRPNQPQHFGDGTRLSIL.

The rearrangement links TRBV3-1 (or the pseudogene TRBV3-2) to TRBJ2-3, with TRBD1 as a possible D gene (5 bases). This CDR3 region has 15 residues. Germline V gene data show CDR1 as LGHDT and CDR2 as YNNKEL (reference sequence). The V gene lost 2 bases and the J gene lost 1 base, with 10 bases spanning the gap. The CDR3 is CASSQSGAGTDTQYF. The CDR3 bases are TGTGCCAGCAGCCAATCTGGGGCCGGCACAGATACGCAGTATTTT.

This clone appeared a single time. The chain couples TRBV5-1 to TRBJ2-2; tentative D call: TRBD2 (5 bases). The CDR3 extends over 12 amino acids. V lost 7 bases, J lost 5 bases, and 9 bases lay in between. Per the germline V gene, CDR1 is SGHRS and CDR2 is YFSETQ. CDR3 sequence: CASERDTGELFF. The CDR3 bases are TGCGCCAGCGAGAGGGATACCGGGGAGCTGTTTTTT.

This chain joins TRBV9 and TRBJ1-2, with a tentative D call TRBD1 (6 bases). The CDR3 loop spans 13 amino acids. CDR1 and CDR2 from the germline V gene are SGDLS and YYNGEE. V lost 4 bases to trimming and J lost 5 bases, with 12 bases between them. The CDR3 DNA sequence: TGTGCCAGCAGCTCCGGACAGACTTATGGCTACACCTTC. Its protein product is CASSSGQTYGYTF.

The chain has TRBV9 and TRBJ1-2; TRBD1 aligns across 7 bases. The CDR3 consists of 15 residues. From germline, CDR1 is SGDLS and CDR2 YYNGEE. With 4 bases clipped from V and 8 bases from J, the junction kept 14 bases outside the gene matches. The CDR3 loop is CASSTSGQLSRGYTF. The DNA of the CDR3 is TGTGCCAGCAGCACCTCGGGACAGCTCTCTAGGGGCTACACCTTC.

V is TRBV10-3 and J is TRBJ1-1, with 9 bases fitting TRBD1. V shed 10 bases, J shed 1 base, and the junction held 10 bases outside the gene matches. Germline CDR1 reads ENHRY; CDR2 reads SYGVKD. This CDR3 region has 15 residues. CDR3 in DNA: TGTGCCACCAACGGGGACAGGGCCAAGAACACTGAAGCTTTCTTT. It specifies CATNGDRAKNTEAFF.

The chain joins TRBV5-4 to TRBJ2-6; TRBD2 agrees at 11 bases. V was pared by 4 bases and J by 0 bases, with 9 bases of the junction left unmatched. Germline values: CDR1 SGHNT, CDR2 YYREEE (reference sequence). The CDR3 has 19 amino acids. DNA for the CDR3: TGTGCCAGCAGCGCCGGACTAGCGGGCGTACTCTCTGGGGCCAACGTCCTGACTTTC. This encodes CASSAGLAGVLSGANVLTF.

This CDR3 reads CASSPGQGHYGYTF. The CDR3, as DNA: TGCGCCAGCAGCCCGGGACAGGGGCACTATGGCTACACCTTC. The V gene is TRBV5-1, the J gene TRBJ1-2; TRBD1 matches 10 bases. From germline, CDR1 is SGHRS and CDR2 YFSETQ. V was pared by 4 bases and J by 3 bases, with 3 bases of the junction left unmatched. This CDR3 has 14 residues.

CDR3 DNA: TGTGCCAGCAGTCTTAGGCAGCCTCAGGGTTTCGGAGATACGCAGTATTTT. Its translation: CASSLRQPQGFGDTQYF. The rearrangement joins TRBV27 to TRBJ2-3; a possible D gene is TRBD1 (5 bases). The CDR3 is made up of 17 amino acids. V gave up 5 bases and J gave up 5 bases, with 23 bases separating them. The V gene's germline CDR1 is MNHEY and CDR2 SMNVEV (reference sequence).

This clone was recorded once. The chain uses TRBV7-9 and TRBJ2-3, with TRBD2 identical over 10 bases. V dropped 5 bases and J dropped 3; count of bases not matched to a gene: 8. CDR3 length: 16 amino acids. Germline V gives CDR1 SEHNR, CDR2 FQNEAQ (reference sequence). DNA of the CDR3: TGTGCCAGCAGCCCCCAGAGCGGGGGGGTAACAGATACGCAGTATTTT. Amino acids: CASSPQSGGVTDTQYF.

J is TRBJ1-1 and V is TRBV27; D is possibly TRBD1 (5 bases). This CDR3 spans 14 amino acids. From germline, CDR1 is MNHEY and CDR2 SMNVEV (reference sequence). V was clipped by 6 bases and J by 0 bases, with 11 bases between them. Here the CDR3 reads CASSRDRVNTEAFF. Here the CDR3 DNA reads TGTGCCAGCAGCCGAGACAGAGTGAACACTGAAGCTTTCTTT.

A single count supports this clone. The chain carries TRBV6-2 or TRBV6-3 and TRBJ1-1; D remains ambiguous. The V end lost 3 bases, the J end lost 9 bases, and 14 bases lay between the germline ends. CDR1 and CDR2 from the germline V gene are MNHEY and SVGEGT. This CDR3 spans 13 amino acids. CDR3 DNA sequence: TGTGCCAGCAGTTATGGTAGGCGGATGAAAGCTTTCTTT. Translation: CASSYGRRMKAFF.

The J gene is TRBJ1-2, the V gene TRBV18; D is possibly TRBD1 (5 bases). The germline V gene has CDR1 KGHSH and CDR2 LQKENI. The V gene lost 3 bases and the J gene lost 8 bases, with 28 bases spanning the gap. CDR3 length: 18 amino acids. The CDR3 loop reads CASSPNRDVRPLKGGYTF. The CDR3 DNA reads as TGTGCCAGCTCACCCAACCGAGACGTCCGGCCCCTCAAGGGGGGCTACACCTTC.

J is TRBJ1-4 and V is TRBV2; 12 positions match TRBD1. Trimming cost V 7 bases and J 4 bases; bases outside gene matches: 7. CDR3 length equals 16 residues. CDR1 is SNHLY and CDR2 is FYNNEI in the germline V gene. CDR3 sequence reads: CASNRDRGRINEKLFF. The DNA of the CDR3 is TGTGCCAGCAATAGGGACAGGGGGCGTATTAATGAAAAACTGTTTTTT.

The genes are TRBV30 and TRBJ2-7; D is possibly TRBD1 (6 bases). With 3 bases removed from V and 6 bases from J, the gap between germline ends came to 18 bases. The germline gives CDR1 GTSNPN, CDR2 SVGIG (reference sequence). The length of the CDR3 is 14 residues. The CDR3 sequence is CAWRSAGASPEQYF. As DNA, the CDR3 is TGTGCCTGGAGGAGCGCAGGGGCCTCACCCGAGCAGTACTTC.

This clone was recorded a few times. This sequence joins TRBV30 and TRBJ1-2; 8 bases agree with TRBD1. The CDR3 extends over 16 amino acids. Germline V gene lookup returns CDR1 GTSNPN and CDR2 SVGIG (reference sequence). The junction had 14 bases not matched to a gene; V was cut back by 7 bases and J by 1 base. The chain's CDR3 is CASPRDRITYNYGYTF. In DNA form, the CDR3 reads TGTGCCTCCCCCCGGGACAGGATAACTTATAACTATGGCTACACCTTC.

V gene TRBV16 combines with J gene TRBJ2-1; TRBD2 agrees at 8 bases. Trimming at V came to 0 bases and at J to 6 bases, leaving 4 bases not matched to a gene. Germline V gene data show CDR1 as KGHSY and CDR2 as FQNENV. This CDR3 is built from 15 residues. CDR3 sequence (DNA): TGTGCCAGCAGCCAATCCCGGGGGGGCCTCAATGAGCAGTTCTTC. Protein product: CASSQSRGGLNEQFF. The whole variable domain, remainder taken from reference TRBV16 and TRBJ2-1, is GEEVAQTPKHLVRGEGQKAKLYCAPIKGHSYVFWYQQVLKNEFKFLISFQNENVFDETGMPKERFSAKCLPNSPCSLEIQATKLEDSAVYFCASSQSRGGLNEQFFGPGTRLTVL.

The rearrangement joins TRBV28 to TRBJ1-2; 10 nucleotides agree with TRBD1. In germline, CDR1 is MDHEN, CDR2 SYDVKM. This CDR3 contains 18 residues. Germline trimming cut 4 bases from V and 6 bases from J; bases unmatched to any gene: 17. This CDR3 reads CASSSFRDRGFVSHGYTF. In DNA form, the CDR3 reads TGTGCCAGCAGTTCATTCCGGGACAGGGGATTTGTTAGTCATGGCTACACCTTC.

Many counts were recorded for this clone. The genes are TRBV7-2 and TRBJ2-7; 7 bases fit TRBD1. Germline CDR1 reads SGHTA; CDR2 reads FQGNSA. V lost 2 bases and J lost 2; bases outside the gene matches: 3. The CDR3 covers 14 residues. The chain's CDR3 is CASSLSGQTYEQYF. CDR3 coding DNA: TGTGCCAGCAGCTTATCGGGACAGACCTACGAGCAGTACTTC. Using reference TRBV7-2 and TRBJ2-7 for the parts outside the CDR3, the full variable domain is GAGVSQSPSNKVTEKGKDVELRCDPISGHTALYWYRQSLGQGLEFLIYFQGNSAPDKSGLPSDRFSAERTGGSVSTLTIQRTQQEDSAVYLCASSLSGQTYEQYFGPGTRLTVT.

The chain joins TRBV6-2 or TRBV6-3 to TRBJ1-2, with no clear D. V lost 2 bases and J lost 4, with 14 bases in between. The CDR3 loop spans 15 amino acids. The germline CDR1 and CDR2 sequences are MNHEY and SVGEGT. The CDR3 DNA is TGTGCCAGCAGTTACCAGAGTAATGGCGGCTATGGCTACACCTTC. It translates to CASSYQSNGGYGYTF.

This clone was picked up a small number of times. This sequence joins TRBV7-9 and TRBJ2-5, with 9 positions matching TRBD2. V dropped 5 bases and J dropped 2; count of bases not matched to a gene: 6. The CDR3 has 15 residues. Per germline, CDR1 SEHNR and CDR2 FQNEAQ (reference sequence). CDR3: CASSPSGGSQETQYF. Here the CDR3 DNA reads TGTGCCAGCAGCCCGAGCGGGGGGTCGCAAGAGACCCAGTACTTC.

The chain couples TRBV10-1 to TRBJ1-1; 7 bases match TRBD1. J lost 0 bases, V lost 7 bases, and 29 bases had no gene match. Germline CDR1 WNHNN, CDR2 SYGVQD (reference sequence). The length of the CDR3 is 22 residues. The CDR3 DNA is TGCGCCAGCACCCCGAAGGGGGACAGCCTCCCAGAGAGTCGAGATTTGAACACTGAAGCTTTCTTT. It translates to CASTPKGDSLPESRDLNTEAFF.

This rearrangement joins TRBV7-9 to TRBJ1-4; D call uncertain. V was pared by 5 bases and J by 6 bases, with 19 bases between. Looked up from germline, CDR1 is SEHNR and CDR2 is FQNEAQ (reference sequence). The CDR3 is 16 amino acids. DNA for the CDR3: TGTGCCAGCAGCCCTCGATTCGGCCTGGGAGATGAAAAACTGTTTTTT. Translating it yields CASSPRFGLGDEKLFF.

The rearrangement uses TRBV6-5 and TRBJ1-2; maybe TRBD1 (6 bases). CDR3 length: 14 residues. The V gene lost 2 bases and the J gene lost 7 bases, with 14 bases spanning the gap. Germline V gene sequence: CDR1 MNHEY, CDR2 SVGAGI. CDR3: CASSYLGGGGGYTF. The CDR3 DNA reads TGTGCCAGCAGTTACCTCGGGGGGGGCGGTGGCTACACCTTC.

This clone came up once. The gene calls are TRBV2 and TRBJ2-3; 7 bases align to TRBD2. Trimming took 4 bases from V and 2 from J; bases not matched to a gene: 3. The CDR3 spans 14 residues. Germline assignment: CDR1 SNHLY and CDR2 FYNNEI. The CDR3 loop reads CASSGGGDTDTQYF. CDR3 in DNA: TGTGCCAGCAGTGGCGGGGGAGACACAGATACGCAGTATTTT. Using reference TRBV2 and TRBJ2-3 for the parts outside the CDR3, the full variable domain is EPEVTQTPSHQVTQMGQEVILRCVPISNHLYFYWYRQILGQKVEFLVSFYNNEISEKSEIFDDQFSVERPDGSNFTLKIRSTKLEDSAMYFCASSGGGDTDTQYFGPGTRLTVL.

This clone has a handful of counts. The chain carries TRBV4-3 and TRBJ1-2; D gene uncertain. Germline V gene lookup returns CDR1 LGHNA and CDR2 YSLEER. The CDR3 has 15 residues. V was clipped by 0 bases and J by 2 bases, with 10 bases between them. The CDR3 region is CASSQEAGSNYGYTF. The CDR3 bases are TGCGCCAGCAGCCAAGAAGCAGGTTCCAACTATGGCTACACCTTC.

This rearrangement joins TRBV28 to TRBJ2-3, with D possibly being TRBD1 (6 bases). Trimming removed 4 bases at V and 1 base at J, with 15 bases between. This CDR3 is 16 amino acids long. Germline CDR1 and CDR2: MDHEN and SYDVKM. CDR3 residues: CASSSTGLQRTDTQYF. The CDR3 DNA is TGTGCCAGCAGTTCTACAGGGTTACAACGCACAGATACGCAGTATTTT.

The rearrangement uses TRBV7-2 and TRBJ2-3; no definite D call. Trimming removed 2 bases from V and 5 bases from J, with 8 bases in between. Germline CDR1 and CDR2: SGHTA and FQGNSA. The CDR3 loop spans 13 amino acids. CDR3 sequence (DNA): TGTGCCAGCAGCTTAAAGTACGGAGATACGCAGTATTTT. This encodes CASSLKYGDTQYF.

Here the CDR3 DNA reads TGTGCCAGCAGCCTCGGGGCTAGCGGGGGGGAAGAGACCCAGTACTTC. This translates into CASSLGASGGEETQYF. The rearrangement uses TRBV3-1 (or the pseudogene TRBV3-2) and TRBJ2-5, with 12 bases fitting TRBD2. The V segment lost 4 bases and the J segment 3 bases; nucleotides outside the gene matches: 6. Looked up from germline, CDR1 is LGHDT and CDR2 is YNNKEL (reference sequence). The length of the CDR3 is 16 residues.

The genes are TRBV4-3 and TRBJ1-4; D might be TRBD1 (5 bases). Germline values: CDR1 LGHNA, CDR2 YSLEER. The CDR3 contains 13 residues. Trimming shortened V by 4 bases and J by 8 bases, and 11 bases separated the two germline ends. The CDR3 DNA is TGCGCCAGCAGCCGGGGGGAGGGAGAAAAACTGTTTTTT. It specifies CASSRGEGEKLFF.